The 22 T cell receptor beta chains below come from one sample, sequenced in a study of T cell changes during pregnancy in multiple sclerosis (dated by TCRdb to about 2019). Preparation of the library involved the immunoSEQ multiplex PCR assay. What TCRdb holds here is the immuneACCESS table cut down to in-frame rearrangements. Part of the clones is not present; checked against another copy, under half of the missing clones reflect an unresolved V gene, and the others are unexplained. The sample has about 51,000 clones on record, roughly 94% of them singletons. The ten largest account for 0.58% of the sample. The source material was CD4+ T cells from peripheral blood mononuclear cells, sampled in the second trimester of pregnancy. Receptors originate from a female donor with multiple sclerosis, enrolled in a pregnancy study.

The chain couples TRBV9 to TRBJ2-3; no clear D. Trimming took 0 bases from V and 2 from J, leaving 16 bases between them. There are 17 residues in the CDR3. Germline CDR1 and CDR2: SGDLS and YYNGEE. CDR3 nucleotide sequence: TGTGCCAGCAGCGTAGCTACTTGGTACGCAACCACAGATACGCAGTATTTT. Translation: CASSVATWYATTDTQYF.

The chain's CDR3 is CASSWFTDTEAFF. CDR3 nucleotides: TGTGCCAGCAGTTGGTTTACGGACACTGAAGCTTTCTTT. V and J are TRBV6-6 and TRBJ1-1; D is undetermined. V lost 4 bases and J lost 3, with 9 bases in between. CDR1 is MNHNY and CDR2 is SVGAGI in the germline V gene (reference sequence). CDR3 length: 13 amino acids.

Comments on this clone: The identical CDR3 is also encoded by other nucleotide sequences in the sample. V usage is TRBV4-1 and J usage is TRBJ1-5, with 8 bases that match TRBD1. From germline, CDR1 is MGHRA and CDR2 YSYEKL. V lost 1 base to trimming and J lost 4 bases; unmatched junction nucleotides: 3. This CDR3 is 15 amino acids long. CDR3 loop: CASSQGTGRNQPQHF. DNA of the CDR3: TGCGCCAGCAGCCAAGGGACAGGGCGGAATCAGCCCCAGCATTTT.

V and J are TRBV7-8 and TRBJ1-4; TRBD1 agrees at 10 bases. Trimming cost V 0 bases and J 11 bases; bases outside gene matches: 6. CDR1 SGHVS and CDR2 FQNEAQ come from the germline V gene. The CDR3 is 15 residues long. In DNA form, the CDR3 reads TGTGCCAGCAGCTTAGCGAGGACAGGGGGAGGGAAACTGTTTTTT. Translation gives CASSLARTGGGKLFF.

The chain links TRBV10-3 to TRBJ1-1; D not certain. Trimming took 7 bases from V and 1 from J, leaving 10 bases between them. The germline V gene encodes CDR1 ENHRY and CDR2 SYGVKD. This CDR3 contains 13 residues. The CDR3 nucleotides are TGTGCCATCACGACGACACGGAACACTGAAGCTTTCTTT. Its protein product is CAITTTRNTEAFF.

The rearrangement uses TRBV5-5 and TRBJ1-5, with TRBD1 as a possible D gene (5 bases). Per the germline V gene, CDR1 is SGHKS and CDR2 is YYEKEE (reference sequence). The CDR3 loop spans 11 amino acids. V lost 4 bases and J 11 bases, leaving 10 bases between the germline ends. CDR3 nucleotides: TGTGCCAGCAGCGGGGGGGGGTCCCAGCATTTT. Its translation is CASSGGGSQHF.

The chain has TRBV9 and TRBJ2-5; tentatively, D is TRBD1 (5 bases). Germline CDR1 reads SGDLS; CDR2 reads YYNGEE. The length of the CDR3 is 14 residues. V gave up 6 bases and J gave up 0 bases, with 12 bases separating them. In nucleotides, the CDR3 is TGTGCCAGCACTAGGGGCGGCAACCAAGAGACCCAGTACTTC. It encodes CASTRGGNQETQYF. The full variable domain, completed using reference TRBV9 and TRBJ2-5, is DSGVTQTPKHLITATGQRVTLRCSPRSGDLSVYWYQQSLDQGLQFLIQYYNGEERAKGNILERFSAQQFPDLHSELNLSSLELGDSALYFCASTRGGNQETQYFGPGTRLLVL.

The chain has TRBV5-4 and TRBJ2-7; possibly TRBD2 for D (5 bases). V was cut by 3 bases and J by 6 bases, with 13 bases left in between. Germline V lookup: CDR1 SGHNT, CDR2 YYREEE (reference sequence). CDR3 size: 13 residues. The DNA of the CDR3 is TGTGCCAGCAGCTCAGGACTTCCCCGCGAGCAGTACTTC. It is translated as CASSSGLPREQYF.

This chain links TRBV5-4 with TRBJ2-5; 8 bases are shared with TRBD2. V lost 1 base to trimming and J lost 4 bases; unmatched junction nucleotides: 3. The CDR3 consists of 14 residues. Looked up from germline, CDR1 is SGHNT and CDR2 is YYREEE (reference sequence). CDR3 amino acids: CASSLTSGRETQYF. DNA for the CDR3: TGTGCCAGCAGCTTGACTAGCGGACGAGAGACCCAGTACTTC.

The chain has TRBV29-1 and TRBJ1-2; tentatively, D is TRBD1 (5 bases). The CDR3 runs 12 residues. V was pared by 5 bases and J by 3 bases, with 10 bases between. Germline V lookup: CDR1 SQVTM, CDR2 ANQGSEA. CDR3 sequence reads: CSVKGSDYGYTF. In nucleotides, the CDR3 is TGCAGCGTTAAGGGGTCCGACTATGGCTACACCTTC.

This chain links TRBV30 with TRBJ1-2, with D perhaps TRBD1 (5 bases). CDR3 length: 13 amino acids. In germline, CDR1 is GTSNPN, CDR2 SVGIG (reference sequence). V was clipped by 2 bases and J by 2 bases, with 9 bases between them. CDR3 sequence reads: CAWSSDSNYGYTF. In nucleotides, the CDR3 is TGTGCCTGGAGTTCTGACAGCAACTATGGCTACACCTTC.

The chain combines TRBV7-2 with TRBJ2-5; 9 nucleotides match TRBD1. V dropped 6 bases and J dropped 6; count of bases not matched to a gene: 11. CDR3 length: 15 amino acids. The germline CDR1 and CDR2 sequences are SGHTA and FQGNSA. CDR3 bases: TGTGCCAGCAGACCGATACAGGGGGCGGGAAAGACCCAGTACTTC. Residues: CASRPIQGAGKTQYF.

The chain has TRBV19 and TRBJ2-7; D is perhaps TRBD1 (5 bases). The germline CDR1 and CDR2 sequences are LNHDA and SQIVND (reference sequence). This CDR3 contains 14 residues. V was pared by 11 bases and J by 0 bases, with 17 bases between. CDR3 bases: TGTGCCGTTAGCCCCCAGGGAAGCTCCTACGAGCAGTACTTC. Its protein is CAVSPQGSSYEQYF.

The chain employs TRBV7-8 and TRBJ2-1; a weak D match, TRBD2 (5 bases). CDR1 is SGHVS, CDR2 FQNEAQ, per germline. This CDR3 has 12 amino acids. The V and J ends lost 3 bases and 8 bases respectively, with 8 bases between them. CDR3: CASSFDGDEQFF. Here the CDR3 DNA reads TGTGCCAGCAGCTTCGACGGGGATGAGCAGTTCTTC.

This rearrangement joins TRBV7-2 to TRBJ2-1; D possibly corresponds to TRBD2 (6 bases). V lost 2 bases to trimming and J lost 9 bases, with 8 bases between them. CDR1 is SGHTA and CDR2 is FQGNSA in the germline V gene. The CDR3 has 12 amino acids. CDR3 in amino acids: CASSLQAGEQFF. CDR3 sequence (DNA): TGTGCCAGCAGCTTACAAGCGGGTGAGCAGTTCTTC.

In its sample, this clone was seen a few times. The rearrangement uses TRBV4-1 and TRBJ1-1; no clear D gene. The ends were cut back, 0 bases at V and 0 bases at J, with 11 bases in the middle. The CDR3 runs 16 residues. The V gene's germline CDR1 is MGHRA and CDR2 YSYEKL. This CDR3 is CASSQDSAGLNTEAFF. CDR3 coding DNA: TGCGCCAGCAGCCAAGATTCGGCCGGGTTGAACACTGAAGCTTTCTTT.

The chain couples TRBV7-2 to TRBJ2-7; the D gene is possibly TRBD1 (5 bases). The CDR3 is 15 residues long. CDR1 is SGHTA, CDR2 FQGNSA, per germline. Trimming shortened V by 2 bases and J by 4 bases, and 15 bases separated the two germline ends. The DNA of the CDR3 is TGTGCCAGCAGCTTATTATCCAGGGCGAGATACGAGCAGTACTTC. Encoded protein: CASSLLSRARYEQYF.

V and J are TRBV9 and TRBJ2-4, with TRBD2 matching over 12 bases. The CDR3 is 17 residues long. V was clipped by 3 bases and J by 0 bases; unmatched bases: 4. Germline values: CDR1 SGDLS, CDR2 YYNGEE. CDR3 sequence (DNA): TGTGCCAGCAGCGACTTGGGACTAGCGGGAGCCAAAAACATTCAGTACTTC. It is translated as CASSDLGLAGAKNIQYF.

This chain joins TRBV7-3 and TRBJ2-2; D unclear. This CDR3 is built from 13 residues. Looked up from germline, CDR1 is SGHTA and CDR2 is FQGTGA. The V and J ends lost 2 bases and 7 bases respectively, with 8 bases between them. The CDR3 reads CASSLHNLGELFF. CDR3 DNA: TGTGCCAGCAGCTTACACAATCTCGGGGAGCTGTTTTTT.

This chain joins TRBV2 and TRBJ2-4, with D unresolved. The V end lost 7 bases, the J end lost 0 bases, and 10 bases lay between the germline ends. The germline CDR1 and CDR2 sequences are SNHLY and FYNNEI. CDR3 length: 14 amino acids. CDR3 region: CASTENLAKNIQYF. The CDR3 nucleotides read TGTGCCAGCACGGAGAACTTAGCCAAAAACATTCAGTACTTC.

The V and J genes are TRBV30 and TRBJ1-5; the D is unclear. Germline V gene sequence: CDR1 GTSNPN, CDR2 SVGIG (reference sequence). V lost 0 bases to trimming and J lost 5 bases, with 17 bases between them. This CDR3 contains 16 residues. CDR3 sequence reads: CAWSVGPGQRDQPQHF. In nucleotides, the CDR3 is TGTGCCTGGAGTGTAGGGCCCGGGCAGAGGGATCAGCCCCAGCATTTT.

In its sample, this clone was seen once. This chain uses TRBV4-3 with TRBJ1-1, with a possible D match to TRBD1 (5 bases). Germline V lookup: CDR1 LGHNA, CDR2 YSLEER. The CDR3 covers 16 residues. The V end was cut by 4 bases, the J end by 0 bases, with 15 bases between. The CDR3 DNA reads TGCGCCAGCAGCCGCCGCCCCGCAGGGCTGAACACTGAAGCTTTCTTT. Its protein product is CASSRRPAGLNTEAFF.